Below, 30 T cell receptor beta chains from the same sample are listed, as sequenced in a study of blood T cell repertoires in COVID-19. Profiled with immunoSEQ multiplex PCR; TCRdb holds only in-frame clones, not every one. Here the sample spans hundreds of thousands of clones, about 80% being singletons. The sequenced sample was peripheral blood. These receptors originate from a woman older than 75 with acute or convalescent COVID-19.

The chain employs TRBV6-5 and TRBJ2-1; a possible D gene is TRBD2 (6 bases). The CDR3 extends over 14 amino acids. The V gene lost 1 base and the J gene lost 5 bases, with 9 bases spanning the gap. Germline V gene sequence: CDR1 MNHEY, CDR2 SVGAGI. CDR3 DNA: TGTGCCAGCAGTTACTGGGGGGATCACAATGAGCAGTTCTTC. This sequence encodes CASSYWGDHNEQFF.

The V call is TRBV5-1, the J call TRBJ1-4; 10 bases align to TRBD1. Germline trimming cut 5 bases from V and 7 bases from J; bases unmatched to any gene: 5. Germline V gives CDR1 SGHRS, CDR2 YFSETQ. The CDR3 sequence is 14 residues long. The CDR3 sequence: CASSPGTGVEKLFF. The CDR3 DNA sequence: TGCGCCAGCAGTCCCGGGACAGGGGTTGAAAAACTGTTTTTT.

The V and J genes are TRBV25-1 and TRBJ2-2, with a possible D match to TRBD1 (5 bases). V lost 7 bases and J 7 bases, leaving 19 bases between the germline ends. This CDR3 is built from 15 residues. The germline V gene encodes CDR1 MGHDK and CDR2 SYGVNS. DNA of the CDR3: TGTGCCAGCACCCCGACAGCTTCCGACGGCGGGGAGCTGTTTTTT. Amino acid sequence: CASTPTASDGGELFF.

V and J are TRBV20-1 and TRBJ2-3; D uncertain. CDR3 length: 11 residues. Germline V lookup: CDR1 DFQATT, CDR2 SNEGSKA (reference sequence). Trimming shortened V by 3 bases and J by 3 bases, and 4 bases separated the two germline ends. CDR3 sequence: CSARRTDTQYF. The CDR3 DNA reads TGCAGTGCTAGGAGGACAGATACGCAGTATTTT.

The V gene is TRBV6-5, the J gene TRBJ1-1; a weak D match, TRBD1 (6 bases). CDR1 and CDR2 (germline): MNHEY, SVGAGI. V was clipped by 6 bases and J by 5 bases, with 16 bases between them. The CDR3 has 14 residues. CDR3 bases: TGTGCCAGCAGCTCCTCAACAGGGTGGACTGAAGCTTTCTTT. Translation: CASSSSTGWTEAFF.

The rearrangement joins TRBV5-1 to TRBJ1-1, with D perhaps matching TRBD1 (5 bases). V gave up 3 bases and J gave up 2 bases, with 20 bases separating them. The CDR3 loop spans 17 amino acids. CDR1 SGHRS and CDR2 YFSETQ come from the germline V gene. CDR3 sequence (DNA): TGCGCCAGCAGCTCCATGTTAATGGGACTCCGTAACACTGAAGCTTTCTTT. This gives the protein CASSSMLMGLRNTEAFF.

This clone was detected a few times. The V call is TRBV5-6, the J call TRBJ1-1; 9 nucleotides line up with TRBD1. This CDR3 region has 15 residues. V lost 4 bases to trimming and J lost 10 bases; unmatched junction nucleotides: 14. Germline V gene lookup returns CDR1 SGHDT and CDR2 YYEEEE. The CDR3 region is CASSRRGRLDRGAFF. CDR3 in DNA: TGTGCCAGCAGCCGCAGGGGTCGTCTGGACAGGGGAGCTTTCTTT. Variable domain in full (rest from reference TRBV5-6 and TRBJ1-1): DAGVTQSPTHLIKTRGQQVTLRCSPKSGHDTVSWYQQALGQGPQFIFQYYEEEERQRGNFPDRFSGHQFPNYSSELNVNALLLGDSALYLCASSRRGRLDRGAFFGQGTRLTVV.

The gene calls are TRBV10-3 and TRBJ1-6; the match to TRBD1 covers 9 bases. J gave up 5 bases and V 6 bases, and 2 bases lay outside the gene matches. Looked up from germline, CDR1 is ENHRY and CDR2 is SYGVKD. There are 14 residues in the CDR3. The CDR3 DNA reads as TGTGCCATCAGGGGACAGGGAGATAATTCACCCCTCCACTTT. Its translation is CAIRGQGDNSPLHF.

The chain couples TRBV24-1 to TRBJ2-3; 8 bases fit TRBD2. In germline, CDR1 is KGHDR, CDR2 SFDVKD. There are 14 residues in the CDR3. J was trimmed by 4 bases and V by 4 bases; bases with no gene match: 3. CDR3 sequence: CATSEAGGSDTQYF. For the CDR3, the DNA is TGTGCCACCAGTGAGGCGGGGGGCTCAGATACGCAGTATTTT.

V and J are TRBV9 and TRBJ1-3, with D possibly TRBD1 on 6 matching bases. The CDR3 has 13 residues. Per germline, CDR1 SGDLS and CDR2 YYNGEE. V lost 7 bases and J lost 2, with 10 bases in between. The CDR3 is CASRGAAGNTIYF. CDR3 bases: TGTGCCAGCCGGGGGGCCGCTGGAAACACCATATATTTT.

This clone turned up a few times. This chain joins TRBV6-5 and TRBJ1-2, with unresolved D. V lost 11 bases to trimming and J lost 4 bases, with 17 bases between them. CDR3 length equals 13 residues. Germline V gives CDR1 MNHEY, CDR2 SVGAGI. CDR3 DNA: TGTGCCGCCAAGTCCAGTTCTTTCTATGGCTACACCTTC. This encodes CAAKSSSFYGYTF.

The chain carries TRBV9 and TRBJ2-7, with D tentatively TRBD2 (5 bases). The germline V gene has CDR1 SGDLS and CDR2 YYNGEE. There are 15 residues in the CDR3. V was shortened by 3 bases and J by 0 bases, with 13 bases between the two germline ends. CDR3: CASSGEGSRSYEQYF. CDR3 coding DNA: TGTGCCAGCAGCGGCGAGGGATCCCGCTCCTACGAGCAGTACTTC.

The sample holds a few counts of this clone. This chain joins TRBV11-3 and TRBJ2-7, with 8 nucleotides matching TRBD1. Germline loops: CDR1 SGHNT, CDR2 YENEEA. The ends lost 5 bases at V and 1 base at J; junction bases unmatched: 1. CDR3 size: 13 residues. DNA of the CDR3: TGTGCCAGCAGCGACAGGGGTTCCTACGAGCAGTACTTC. Its translation is CASSDRGSYEQYF.

This clone was detected a few times. The rearrangement joins TRBV3-1 (or the pseudogene TRBV3-2) to TRBJ2-2, with 8 bases identical to TRBD2. CDR1 LGHDT and CDR2 YNNKEL come from the germline V gene (reference sequence). Germline trimming cut 4 bases from V and 0 bases from J; bases unmatched to any gene: 4. The CDR3 runs 16 residues. The CDR3 DNA reads as TGTGCCAGCAGCCCATGGGGACTAGCGAACACCGGGGAGCTGTTTTTT. This sequence encodes CASSPWGLANTGELFF.

V and J are TRBV28 and TRBJ2-7, with 7 bases fitting TRBD1. Germline V gene lookup returns CDR1 MDHEN and CDR2 SYDVKM. This CDR3 has 13 residues. The CDR3 DNA reads as TGTGGTACCCGGACAGGTCTTTTCTCCGAGCAGTACTTC. Translating it yields CGTRTGLFSEQYF.

This clone was seen a handful of times. The chain has TRBV2 and TRBJ2-1, with TRBD2 identical over 10 bases. The V and J ends lost 4 bases and 4 bases, in that order; junction bases with no gene match: 4. The CDR3 consists of 15 residues. CDR1 SNHLY and CDR2 FYNNEI come from the germline V gene. CDR3 DNA sequence: TGTGCCAGCAGTGGATCAGCGGGGGGGTACAATGAGCAGTTCTTC. Translation: CASSGSAGGYNEQFF.

The rearrangement joins TRBV25-1 to TRBJ2-7; D uncertain. The CDR3 has 14 amino acids. The germline V and J ends were trimmed by 4 bases and 0 bases, with 10 bases remaining between them. Germline V gene lookup returns CDR1 MGHDK and CDR2 SYGVNS. CDR3 residues: CASSGHPPSYEQYF. CDR3 coding DNA: TGTGCCAGCAGTGGGCACCCTCCCTCCTACGAGCAGTACTTC.

The chain joins TRBV10-2 to TRBJ2-3; no firm D call. CDR3 length: 15 residues. Germline CDR1 WSHSY, CDR2 SAAADI. V lost 6 bases to trimming and J lost 0 bases, with 13 bases between them. Written as DNA, the CDR3 is TGCGCCAGCAGAATTAGCAGAGCTAGCACAGATACGCAGTATTTT. Protein sequence: CASRISRASTDTQYF.

The chain recombines TRBV5-4 with TRBJ2-7, with D possibly being TRBD1 (6 bases). The CDR3 has 14 residues. Between the trimmed V and J ends, which lost 1 base and 1 base, there was a span of 9 bases. CDR1 is SGHNT, CDR2 YYREEE, per germline (reference sequence). CDR3 in amino acids: CASSLTGKSYEQYF. The CDR3 DNA reads TGTGCCAGCAGCTTGACAGGGAAGTCCTACGAGCAGTACTTC. Variable domain in full (rest from reference TRBV5-4 and TRBJ2-7): ETGVTQSPTHLIKTRGQQVTLRCSSQSGHNTVSWYQQALGQGPQFIFQYYREEENGRGNFPPRFSGLQFPNYSSELNVNALELDDSALYLCASSLTGKSYEQYFGPGTRLTVT.

J is TRBJ2-3 and V is TRBV5-8, with TRBD2 matching over 8 bases. The CDR3 has 15 residues. V lost 5 bases to trimming and J lost 2 bases; unmatched junction nucleotides: 7. The V gene's germline CDR1 is SGHTS and CDR2 YDEGEE. The CDR3 spells CASRARGGYTDTQYF. DNA for the CDR3: TGTGCCAGCAGGGCACGGGGGGGGTACACAGATACGCAGTATTTT.

The chain links TRBV19 to TRBJ1-6; D not certain. The length of the CDR3 is 14 residues. The germline V gene encodes CDR1 LNHDA and CDR2 SQIVND (reference sequence). V shed 5 bases and J shed 10 bases, with 15 bases lying between them. CDR3 amino acids: CASSPARGNSPLHF. As DNA, the CDR3 is TGTGCCAGTAGTCCAGCCCGGGGAAACTCACCCCTCCACTTT.

The rearrangement joins TRBV5-1 to TRBJ2-7; the D gene is possibly TRBD1 (7 bases). This CDR3 contains 12 residues. V lost 7 bases to trimming and J lost 4 bases, with 12 bases between them. Germline assignment: CDR1 SGHRS and CDR2 YFSETQ. This CDR3 reads CASGAGGYEQYF. CDR3 nucleotides: TGCGCCAGCGGGGCAGGGGGGTACGAGCAGTACTTC.

The chain recombines TRBV19 with TRBJ1-3; no definite D call. Germline-derived CDR1 and CDR2 are LNHDA and SQIVND (reference sequence). Trimming left V 8 bases short and J 0 bases short, with 11 bases between. The CDR3 runs to 14 residues. The CDR3 is CASCLFGSGNTIYF. Here the CDR3 DNA reads TGTGCCAGTTGCCTATTTGGCTCTGGAAACACCATATATTTT.

This clone was counted a single time. The genes are TRBV12-5 and TRBJ2-5; 8 nucleotides line up with TRBD2. The V and J ends lost 4 bases and 2 bases, in that order; junction bases with no gene match: 9. This CDR3 has 16 residues. Germline CDR1 LGHNT, CDR2 FRNRAP. In DNA, the CDR3 is TGTGCTAGTGGTTCAAGTTACCGGGGGGGGCAAGAGACCCAGTACTTC. Translation: CASGSSYRGGQETQYF.

This clone occurred a few times. The chain couples TRBV10-2 to TRBJ2-1; D possibly corresponds to TRBD2 (6 bases). The CDR3 runs 16 residues. Trimming removed 3 bases at V and 8 bases at J, with 20 bases between. Germline V lookup: CDR1 WSHSY, CDR2 SAAADI. This CDR3 is CASSEGRLVMRDEQFF. The CDR3 DNA reads as TGCGCCAGCAGTGAAGGTAGACTAGTTATGCGGGATGAGCAGTTCTTC.

V usage is TRBV19 and J usage is TRBJ2-7; D is ambiguous. This CDR3 has 13 amino acids. Trimming pared 1 base from V and 2 bases from J, leaving 6 bases between. Germline CDR1 LNHDA, CDR2 SQIVND (reference sequence). DNA of the CDR3: TGTGCCAGTAGTATAGGCGTGGCCTACGAGCAGTACTTC. This sequence encodes CASSIGVAYEQYF.

The chain links TRBV3-1 (or the pseudogene TRBV3-2) to TRBJ1-2, with TRBD1 as a possible D gene (5 bases). The CDR3 spans 13 residues. Germline V gives CDR1 LGHDT, CDR2 YNNKEL (reference sequence). V lost 2 bases, J lost 4 bases, and 8 bases lay in between. For the CDR3, the DNA is TGTGCCAGCAGCCAAACAGACAGCTATGGCTACACCTTC. Protein: CASSQTDSYGYTF.

J is TRBJ2-2 and V is TRBV6-1; no definite D call. In germline, CDR1 is MNHNS, CDR2 SASEGT. The CDR3 consists of 13 residues. V lost 1 base to trimming and J lost 6 bases, with 6 bases between them. The CDR3 loop is CASSEVAPGELFF. In nucleotides, the CDR3 is TGTGCCAGCAGTGAAGTTGCGCCCGGGGAGCTGTTTTTT.

This rearrangement joins TRBV13 to TRBJ2-7; 12 bases match TRBD1. In germline, CDR1 is PRHDT, CDR2 FYEKMQ (reference sequence). This CDR3 is built from 14 residues. V shed 6 bases, J shed 6 bases, and the junction held 6 bases outside the gene matches. CDR3 protein: CASSWGQGAFEQYF. Written as DNA, the CDR3 is TGTGCCAGCAGTTGGGGACAGGGGGCGTTCGAGCAGTACTTC.

The rearrangement links TRBV7-2 to TRBJ1-5; 8 bases are a match to TRBD1. CDR3 size: 16 residues. With V trimmed by 0 bases and J by 3 bases, 4 bases remained unmatched. Germline CDR1 and CDR2: SGHTA and FQGNSA. CDR3 loop: CASSLAGTGPNQPQHF. The CDR3 DNA follows: TGTGCCAGCAGCTTAGCGGGGACAGGACCCAATCAGCCCCAGCATTTT.